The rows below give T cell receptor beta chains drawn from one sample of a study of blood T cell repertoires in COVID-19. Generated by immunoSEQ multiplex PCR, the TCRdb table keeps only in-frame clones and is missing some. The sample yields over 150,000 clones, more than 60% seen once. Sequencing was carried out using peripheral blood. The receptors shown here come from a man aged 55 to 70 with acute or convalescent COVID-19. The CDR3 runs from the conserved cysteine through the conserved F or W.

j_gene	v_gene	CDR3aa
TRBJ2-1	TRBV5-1	CASSLDRVGAGEQFF
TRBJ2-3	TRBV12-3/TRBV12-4	CASTTSSDTQYF
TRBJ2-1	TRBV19	CASSIGLGGRDDNEQFF
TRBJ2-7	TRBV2	CASIRGTSYEQYF
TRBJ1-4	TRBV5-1	CASSPDLGTGRSEKLFF
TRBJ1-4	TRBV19	CASSIGGTGPNEKLFF
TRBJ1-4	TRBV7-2	CASGQGALEKLFF
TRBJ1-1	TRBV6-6	CASSYQGEKNTEAFF
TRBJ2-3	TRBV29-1	CSVRGGRDTQYF
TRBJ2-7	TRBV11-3	CASSPADGAYEQYF
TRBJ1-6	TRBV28	CASSFVETALNSPLHF
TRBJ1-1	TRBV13	CASSDRGGRAEAFF
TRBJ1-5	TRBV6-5	CASSSRNQPQHF
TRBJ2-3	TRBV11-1	CASSHLRDTQYF
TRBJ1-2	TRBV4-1	CASSQLTGGENYGYTF
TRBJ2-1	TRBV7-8	CASRISGVGNEQFF